This T cell receptor beta chain emerged from a study of blood T cell repertoires in COVID-19. Study-wide background: T cells, B-cell-depleted T cells, or PBMCs provided the cDNA or gDNA that served as material.

The V and J ends lost 6 bases and 5 bases respectively, with 13 bases between them. Germline V gene sequence: CDR1 ENHRY, CDR2 SYGVKD. CDR3 length: 13 residues. Sequenced by immunoSEQ multiplex PCR; TCRdb stores in-frame clones only, minus some. The sample has fewer than 350,000 clones, roughly 86% seen once. This clone appeared once. The sequenced sample was peripheral blood. The J gene is TRBJ1-1, the V gene TRBV10-3; D is ambiguous. This TCR was sampled from a man younger than 40 with COVID-19, enrolled during active disease. This chain's CDR3 is CAISPMSGTEAFF. In nucleotides, the CDR3 is TGTGCCATCAGCCCTATGTCCGGTACTGAAGCTTTCTTT.